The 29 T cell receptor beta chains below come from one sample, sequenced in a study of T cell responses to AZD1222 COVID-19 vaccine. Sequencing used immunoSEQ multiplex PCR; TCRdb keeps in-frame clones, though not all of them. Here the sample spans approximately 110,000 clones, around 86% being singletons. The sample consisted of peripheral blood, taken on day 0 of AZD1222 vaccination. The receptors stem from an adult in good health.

CDR3 nucleotide sequence: TGTGCCAGCAGCTTCCAGGGTACTAGGTCCTATAATTCACCCCTCCACTTT. It yields the protein CASSFQGTRSYNSPLHF. The chain uses TRBV11-2 and TRBJ1-6; D perhaps matches TRBD1 (5 bases). Between the trimmed V and J ends, which lost 3 bases and 1 base, there was a span of 13 bases. The CDR3 has 17 residues. Germline values: CDR1 SGHAT, CDR2 FQNNGV.

CDR3 in DNA: TGTGCCAGCAGTGACGAGGTCTCTGGAAACACCATATATTTT. It is translated as CASSDEVSGNTIYF. The J gene is TRBJ1-3, the V gene TRBV6-4; D remains unclear. The germline gives CDR1 MRHNA, CDR2 SNTAGT. The CDR3 has 14 residues. Trimming stripped 2 bases from V and 0 bases from J, with 5 bases between.

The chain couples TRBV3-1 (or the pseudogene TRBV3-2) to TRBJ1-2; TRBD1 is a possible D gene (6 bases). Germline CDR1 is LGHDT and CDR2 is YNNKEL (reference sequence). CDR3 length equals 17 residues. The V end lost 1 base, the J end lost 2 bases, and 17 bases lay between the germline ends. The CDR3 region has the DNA TGTGCCAGCAGCCAAGGGGGAGGACAGCTCTTCAACTATGGCTACACCTTC. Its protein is CASSQGGGQLFNYGYTF.

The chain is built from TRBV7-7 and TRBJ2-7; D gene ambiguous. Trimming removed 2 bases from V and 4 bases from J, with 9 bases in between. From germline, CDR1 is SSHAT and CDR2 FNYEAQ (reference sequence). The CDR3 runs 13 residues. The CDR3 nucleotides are TGTGCCAGCAGCTTAAATTACGGGTACGAGCAGTACTTC. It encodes CASSLNYGYEQYF.

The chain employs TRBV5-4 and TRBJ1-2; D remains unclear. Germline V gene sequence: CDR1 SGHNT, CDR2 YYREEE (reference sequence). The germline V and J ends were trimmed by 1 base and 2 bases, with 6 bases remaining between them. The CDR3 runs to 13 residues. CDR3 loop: CASSLSGNYGYTF. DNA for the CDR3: TGTGCCAGCAGCTTGTCAGGAAACTATGGCTACACCTTC.

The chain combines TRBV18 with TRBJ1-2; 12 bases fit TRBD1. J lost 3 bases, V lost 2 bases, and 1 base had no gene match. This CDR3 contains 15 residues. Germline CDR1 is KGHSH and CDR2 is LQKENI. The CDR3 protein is CASSPGTGGDYGYTF. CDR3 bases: TGTGCCAGCTCACCAGGGACAGGGGGCGACTATGGCTACACCTTC.

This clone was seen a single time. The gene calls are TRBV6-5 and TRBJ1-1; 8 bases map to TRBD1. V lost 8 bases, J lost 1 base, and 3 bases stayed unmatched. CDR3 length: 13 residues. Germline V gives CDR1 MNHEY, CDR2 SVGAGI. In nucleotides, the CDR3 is TGTGCCAGCGCTGACAGGGGGAACACTGAAGCTTTCTTT. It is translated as CASADRGNTEAFF.

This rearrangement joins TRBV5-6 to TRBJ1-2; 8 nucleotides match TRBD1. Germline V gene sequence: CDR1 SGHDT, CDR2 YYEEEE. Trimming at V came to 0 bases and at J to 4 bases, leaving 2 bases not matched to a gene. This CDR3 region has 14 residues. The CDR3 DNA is TGTGCCAGCAGCTTGGAGGACAGGGCCTATGGCTACACCTTC. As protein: CASSLEDRAYGYTF.

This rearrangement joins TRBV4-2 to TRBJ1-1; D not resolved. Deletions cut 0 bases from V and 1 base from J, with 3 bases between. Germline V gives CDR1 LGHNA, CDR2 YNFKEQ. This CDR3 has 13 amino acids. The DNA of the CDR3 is TGTGCCAGCAGCCAAGATAGGAACACTGAAGCTTTCTTT. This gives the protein CASSQDRNTEAFF.

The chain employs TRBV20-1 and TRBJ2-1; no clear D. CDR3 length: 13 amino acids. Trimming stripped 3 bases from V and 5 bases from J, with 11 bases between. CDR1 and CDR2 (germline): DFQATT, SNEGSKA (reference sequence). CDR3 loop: CSASSWADNEQFF. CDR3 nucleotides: TGCAGTGCTAGTTCCTGGGCCGACAATGAGCAGTTCTTC.

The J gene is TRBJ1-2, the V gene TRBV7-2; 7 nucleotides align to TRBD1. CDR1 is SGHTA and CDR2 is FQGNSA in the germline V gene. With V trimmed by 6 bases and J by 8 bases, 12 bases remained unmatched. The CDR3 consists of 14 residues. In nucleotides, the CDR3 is TGTGCCAGCAGGGCCGACAGGGACCTCGGGGGCTACACCTTC. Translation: CASRADRDLGGYTF.

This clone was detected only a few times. CDR3 nucleotides: TGCGCCAGCAGCTTGCAAACGGGACAGGGAAACTATGGCTACACCTTC. Translation gives CASSLQTGQGNYGYTF. The J gene is TRBJ1-2, the V gene TRBV5-1; 9 bases are a match to TRBD1. The V segment lost 1 base and the J segment 2 bases; nucleotides outside the gene matches: 6. Looked up from germline, CDR1 is SGHRS and CDR2 is YFSETQ. The CDR3 spans 16 residues.

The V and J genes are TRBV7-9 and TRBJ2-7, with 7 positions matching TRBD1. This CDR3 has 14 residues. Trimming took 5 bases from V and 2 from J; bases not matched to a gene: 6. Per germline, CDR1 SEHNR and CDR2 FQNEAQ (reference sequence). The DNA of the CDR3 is TGTGCCAGCAGCCGGACAGGAGATACCTACGAGCAGTACTTC. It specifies CASSRTGDTYEQYF.

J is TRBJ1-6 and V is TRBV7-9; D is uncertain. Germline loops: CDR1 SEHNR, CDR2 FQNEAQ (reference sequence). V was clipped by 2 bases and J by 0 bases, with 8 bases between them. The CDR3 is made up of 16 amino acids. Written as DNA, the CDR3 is TGTGCCAGCAGCTTATCGTTGGTCTCCTATAATTCACCCCTCCACTTT. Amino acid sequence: CASSLSLVSYNSPLHF. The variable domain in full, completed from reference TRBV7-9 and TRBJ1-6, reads DTGVSQNPRHKITKRGQNVTFRCDPISEHNRLYWYRQTLGQGPEFLTYFQNEAQLEKSRLLSDRFSAERPKGSFSTLEIQRTEQGDSAMYLCASSLSLVSYNSPLHFGNGTRLTVT.

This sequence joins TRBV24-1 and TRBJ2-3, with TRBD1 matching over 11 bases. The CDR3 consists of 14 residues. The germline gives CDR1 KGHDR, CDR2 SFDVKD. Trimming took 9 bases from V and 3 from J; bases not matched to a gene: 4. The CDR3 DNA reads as TGTGCCACCCCAGGACAGGGGGCAACAGATACGCAGTATTTT. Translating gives CATPGQGATDTQYF.

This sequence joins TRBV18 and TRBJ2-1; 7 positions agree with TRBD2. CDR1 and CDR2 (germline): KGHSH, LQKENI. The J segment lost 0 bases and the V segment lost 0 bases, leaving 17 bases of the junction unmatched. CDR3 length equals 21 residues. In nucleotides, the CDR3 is TGTGCCAGCTCACCACCGGTGGCGGGGGTGGGACTTTGGAGCTCCTACAATGAGCAGTTCTTC. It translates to CASSPPVAGVGLWSSYNEQFF.

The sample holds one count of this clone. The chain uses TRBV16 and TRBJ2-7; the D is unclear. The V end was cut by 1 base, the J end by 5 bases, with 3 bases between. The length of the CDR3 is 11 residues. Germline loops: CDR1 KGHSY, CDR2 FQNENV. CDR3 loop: CASSQLDEQYF. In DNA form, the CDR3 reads TGTGCCAGCAGCCAATTGGACGAGCAGTACTTC.

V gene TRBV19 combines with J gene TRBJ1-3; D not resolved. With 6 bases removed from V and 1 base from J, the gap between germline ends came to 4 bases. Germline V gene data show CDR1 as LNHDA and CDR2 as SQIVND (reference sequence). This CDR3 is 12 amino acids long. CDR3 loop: CASRRSGNTIYF. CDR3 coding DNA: TGTGCCAGTAGGCGATCTGGAAACACCATATATTTT.

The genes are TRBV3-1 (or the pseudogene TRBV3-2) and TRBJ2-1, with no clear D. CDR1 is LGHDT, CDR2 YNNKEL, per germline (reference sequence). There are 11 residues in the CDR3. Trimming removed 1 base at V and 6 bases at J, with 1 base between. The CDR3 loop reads CASSQANEQFF. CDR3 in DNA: TGTGCCAGCAGCCAAGCCAATGAGCAGTTCTTC.

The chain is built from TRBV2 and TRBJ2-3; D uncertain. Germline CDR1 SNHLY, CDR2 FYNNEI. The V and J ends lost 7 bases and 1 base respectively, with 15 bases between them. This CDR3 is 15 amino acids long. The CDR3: CASIGSWQGTDTQYF. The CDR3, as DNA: TGTGCCAGCATCGGGTCGTGGCAGGGCACAGATACGCAGTATTTT. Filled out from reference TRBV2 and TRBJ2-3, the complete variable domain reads EPEVTQTPSHQVTQMGQEVILRCVPISNHLYFYWYRQILGQKVEFLVSFYNNEISEKSEIFDDQFSVERPDGSNFTLKIRSTKLEDSAMYFCASIGSWQGTDTQYFGPGTRLTVL.

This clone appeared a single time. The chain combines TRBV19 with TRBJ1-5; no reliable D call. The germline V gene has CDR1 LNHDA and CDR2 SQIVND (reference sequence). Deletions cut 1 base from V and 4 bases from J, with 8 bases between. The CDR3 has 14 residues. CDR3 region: CASSIGSRNQPQHF. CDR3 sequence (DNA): TGTGCCAGTAGTATAGGGTCGAGAAATCAGCCCCAGCATTTT.

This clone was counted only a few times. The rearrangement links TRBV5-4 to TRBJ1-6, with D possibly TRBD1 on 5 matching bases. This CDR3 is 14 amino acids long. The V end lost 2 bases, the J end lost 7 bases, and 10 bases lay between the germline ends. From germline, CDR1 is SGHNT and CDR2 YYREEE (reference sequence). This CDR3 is CASSLRGVNSPLHF. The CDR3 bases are TGTGCCAGCAGCTTAAGGGGCGTGAATTCACCCCTCCACTTT.

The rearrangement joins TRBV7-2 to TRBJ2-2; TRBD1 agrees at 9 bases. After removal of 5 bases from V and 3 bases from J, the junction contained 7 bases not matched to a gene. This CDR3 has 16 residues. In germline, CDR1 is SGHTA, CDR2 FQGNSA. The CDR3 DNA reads TGTGCCAGCAGCCGGGGACAGGGCGAAGACACCGGGGAGCTGTTTTTT. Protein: CASSRGQGEDTGELFF.

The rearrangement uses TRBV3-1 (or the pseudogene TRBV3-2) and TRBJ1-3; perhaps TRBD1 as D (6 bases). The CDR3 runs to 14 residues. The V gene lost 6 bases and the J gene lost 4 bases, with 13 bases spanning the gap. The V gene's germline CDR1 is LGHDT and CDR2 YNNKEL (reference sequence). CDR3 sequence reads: CASSPSGVGNTIYF. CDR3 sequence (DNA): TGTGCCAGCAGTCCATCAGGGGTAGGAAACACCATATATTTT.

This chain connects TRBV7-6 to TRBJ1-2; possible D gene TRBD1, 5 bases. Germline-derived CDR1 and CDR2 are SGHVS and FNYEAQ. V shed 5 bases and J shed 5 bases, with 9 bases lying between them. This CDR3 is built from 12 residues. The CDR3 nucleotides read TGTGCCAGCAGCGAGGACAATTATGGCTACACCTTC. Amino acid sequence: CASSEDNYGYTF.

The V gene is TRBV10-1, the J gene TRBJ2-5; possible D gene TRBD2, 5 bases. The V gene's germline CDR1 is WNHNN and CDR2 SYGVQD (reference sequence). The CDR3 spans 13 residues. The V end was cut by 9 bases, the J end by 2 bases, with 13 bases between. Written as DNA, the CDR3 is TGCGCCAGTCTAGGGTGGAGGCAAGAGACCCAGTACTTC. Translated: CASLGWRQETQYF.

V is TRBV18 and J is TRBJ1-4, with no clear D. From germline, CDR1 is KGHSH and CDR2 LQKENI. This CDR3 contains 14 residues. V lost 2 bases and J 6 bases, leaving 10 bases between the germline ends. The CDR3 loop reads CASSPIGIDEKLFF. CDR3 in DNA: TGTGCCAGCTCACCAATTGGTATCGATGAAAAACTGTTTTTT.

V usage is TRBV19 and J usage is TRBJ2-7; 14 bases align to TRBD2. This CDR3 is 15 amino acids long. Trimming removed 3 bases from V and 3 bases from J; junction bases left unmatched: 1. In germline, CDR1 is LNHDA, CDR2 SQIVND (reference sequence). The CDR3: CASSIGTSGSYEQYF. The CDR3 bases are TGTGCCAGTAGTATCGGGACTAGCGGGAGCTACGAGCAGTACTTC. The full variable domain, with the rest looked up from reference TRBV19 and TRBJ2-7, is DGGITQSPKYLFRKEGQNVTLSCEQNLNHDAMYWYRQDPGQGLRLIYYSQIVNDFQKGDIAEGYSVSREKKESFPLTVTSAQKNPTAFYLCASSIGTSGSYEQYFGPGTRLTVT.

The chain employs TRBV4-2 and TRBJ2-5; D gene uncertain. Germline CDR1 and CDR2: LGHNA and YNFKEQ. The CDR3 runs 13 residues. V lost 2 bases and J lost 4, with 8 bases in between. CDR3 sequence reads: CASSQTSSETQYF. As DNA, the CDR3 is TGTGCCAGCAGCCAAACATCCTCAGAGACCCAGTACTTC.